This TCR beta chain was sequenced in a study of T cell changes during pregnancy in multiple sclerosis. A note on this clone: One junction end disagrees with the germline gene, perhaps due to a read error.

Germline V gives CDR1 SEHNR, CDR2 FQNEAQ (reference sequence). The CDR3 runs to 15 residues. The table came from immunoSEQ multiplex PCR; TCRdb's copy has only in-frame clones and leaves some out. The table records tens of thousands of clones, 90% to 95% of them present only once. Specimen: peripheral blood, collected in the third trimester of pregnancy. The TCR sequence derives from a female donor in good health, enrolled as a control in a pregnancy study. The chain links TRBV7-9 to TRBJ1-5; D gene uncertain. The CDR3 sequence is CASSLAGVGNQPQHF. Here the CDR3 DNA reads TGTGCCAGCAGCCTAGCGGGAGTTGGCAATCAGCCCCAGCATTTT. The full variable domain, completed using reference TRBV7-9 and TRBJ1-5, is DTGVSQNPRHKITKRGQNVTFRCDPISEHNRLYWYRQTLGQGPEFLTYFQNEAQLEKSRLLSDRFSAERPKGSFSTLEIQRTEQGDSAMYLCASSLAGVGNQPQHFGDGTRLSIL.